This T cell receptor beta chain was obtained from a study of cytomegalovirus exposure and HLA in healthy donors. Points from the study as a whole: As a later analysis showed, a missense DCLRE1C variant was linked to trimming of TCR beta V- and J-genes. The study designated about 180 TCR beta chains cytomegalovirus-associated. Being productive about 90% or about 30% of the time was typical of most TCR beta V segments in an earlier analysis. When a later analysis was performed, an Asian-associated ancestry cluster reportedly had fewer N-insertions than the roughly 630-donor mean.

This clone has a single count. Antigen: not known. Per germline, CDR1 MNHEY and CDR2 SMNVEV (reference sequence). The V segment lost 5 bases and the J segment 4 bases; nucleotides outside the gene matches: 5. The CDR3 runs to 13 residues. The PCR contained 60 Vbeta and 13 Jbeta primers. Sequencing used immunoSEQ multiplex PCR; TCRdb keeps in-frame clones, though not all of them. Found here are tens of thousands of clones, about 60% of them singletons; the top ten hold about 20%. Sequenced sample: PBMCs. This clonotype originated in a man aged 45 to 65 in good health and CMV-seropositive. V gene TRBV27 combines with J gene TRBJ2-7, with 7 positions matching TRBD1. The CDR3 DNA reads as TGTGCCAGCAGTCCCCTGACAGGGTACGAGCAGTACTTC. Translated, it gives CASSPLTGYEQYF.